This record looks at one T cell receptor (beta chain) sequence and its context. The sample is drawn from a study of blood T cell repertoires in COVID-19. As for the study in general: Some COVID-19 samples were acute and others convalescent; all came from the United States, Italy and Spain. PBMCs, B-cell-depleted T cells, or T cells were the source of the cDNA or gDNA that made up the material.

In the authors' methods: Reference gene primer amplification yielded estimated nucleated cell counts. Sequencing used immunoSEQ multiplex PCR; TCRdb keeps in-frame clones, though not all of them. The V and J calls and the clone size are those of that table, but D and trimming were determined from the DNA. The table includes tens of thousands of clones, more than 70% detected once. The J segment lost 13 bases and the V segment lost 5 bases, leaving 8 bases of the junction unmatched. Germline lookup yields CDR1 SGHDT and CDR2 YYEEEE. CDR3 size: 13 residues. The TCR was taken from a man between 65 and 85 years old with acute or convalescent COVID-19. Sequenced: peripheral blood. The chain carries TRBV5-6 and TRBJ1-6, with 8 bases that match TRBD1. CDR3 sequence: CASSSTGVAPLHF. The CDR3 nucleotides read TGTGCCAGCAGTTCGACAGGGGTAGCCCCCCTCCACTTT.